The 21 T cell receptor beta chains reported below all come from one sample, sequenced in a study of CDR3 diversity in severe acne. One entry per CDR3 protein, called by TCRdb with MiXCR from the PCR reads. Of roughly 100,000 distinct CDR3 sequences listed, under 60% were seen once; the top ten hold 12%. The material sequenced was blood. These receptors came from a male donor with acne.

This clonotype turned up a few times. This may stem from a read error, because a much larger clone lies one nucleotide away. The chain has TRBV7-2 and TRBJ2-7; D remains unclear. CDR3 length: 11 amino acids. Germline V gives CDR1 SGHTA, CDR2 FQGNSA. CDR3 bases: TGTGCCAGCAGCGCTGTCTACGAGCAGCACTTC. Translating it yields CASSAVYEQHF.

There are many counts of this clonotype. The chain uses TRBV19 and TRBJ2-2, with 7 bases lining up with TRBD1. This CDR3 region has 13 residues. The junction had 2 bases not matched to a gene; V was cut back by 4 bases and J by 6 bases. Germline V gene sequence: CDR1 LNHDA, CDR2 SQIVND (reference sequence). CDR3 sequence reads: CASSTQGAGELFF. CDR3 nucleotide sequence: TGTGCCAGTAGTACCCAGGGGGCCGGGGAGCTGTTTTTT.

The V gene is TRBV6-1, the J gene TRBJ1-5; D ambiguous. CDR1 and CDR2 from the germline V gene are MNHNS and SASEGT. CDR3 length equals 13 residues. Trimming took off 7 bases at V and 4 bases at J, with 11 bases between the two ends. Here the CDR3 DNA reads TGTGCCAGCACCCCCGGATTAAATCAGCCCCAGCATTTT. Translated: CASTPGLNQPQHF.

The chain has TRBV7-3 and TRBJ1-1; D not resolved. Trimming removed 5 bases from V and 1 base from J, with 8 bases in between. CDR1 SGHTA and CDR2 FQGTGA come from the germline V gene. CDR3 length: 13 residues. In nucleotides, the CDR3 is TGTGCCAGCAGCAAACGAGAGAACACTGAAGCTTTCTTT. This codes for CASSKRENTEAFF.

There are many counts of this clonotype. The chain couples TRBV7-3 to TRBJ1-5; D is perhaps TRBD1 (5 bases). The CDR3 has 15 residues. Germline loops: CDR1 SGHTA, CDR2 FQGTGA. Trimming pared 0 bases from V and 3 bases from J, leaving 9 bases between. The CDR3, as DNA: TGTGCCAGCAGCTTAACTCGGGGCATCAATCAGCCCCAGCATTTT. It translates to CASSLTRGINQPQHF.

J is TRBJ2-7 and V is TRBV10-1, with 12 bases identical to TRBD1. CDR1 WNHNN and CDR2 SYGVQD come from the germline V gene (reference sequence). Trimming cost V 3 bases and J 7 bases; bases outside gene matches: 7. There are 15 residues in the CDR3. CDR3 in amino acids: CASSDPGQGAGEQYF. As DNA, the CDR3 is TGCGCCAGCAGTGACCCGGGACAGGGGGCGGGTGAGCAGTACTTC.

CDR3 in DNA: TGTGCCAGCAGCGGAGGTGGAGTGCTGGAGCAGTACTTC. Translating it yields CASSGGGVLEQYF. The V and J genes are TRBV9 and TRBJ2-7; D remains unclear. Germline V CDR1 and CDR2: SGDLS, YYNGEE. The CDR3 runs to 13 residues. V was pared by 3 bases and J by 7 bases, with 14 bases between.

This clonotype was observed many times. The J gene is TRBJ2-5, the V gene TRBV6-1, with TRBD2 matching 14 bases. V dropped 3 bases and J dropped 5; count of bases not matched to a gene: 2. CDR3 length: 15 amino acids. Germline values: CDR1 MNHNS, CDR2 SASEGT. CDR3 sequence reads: CASSETSGGAETQYF. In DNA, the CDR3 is TGTGCCAGCAGTGAGACTAGCGGGGGGGCCGAGACCCAGTACTTC.

DNA of the CDR3: TGTGCCAGCAGTGAAGCTGATGGAGGCTATGGCTACACCTTC. It codes for CASSEADGGYGYTF. This rearrangement joins TRBV2 to TRBJ1-2; D gene unclear. This CDR3 contains 14 residues. CDR1 is SNHLY, CDR2 FYNNEI, per germline. V lost 0 bases to trimming and J lost 4 bases, with 9 bases between them.

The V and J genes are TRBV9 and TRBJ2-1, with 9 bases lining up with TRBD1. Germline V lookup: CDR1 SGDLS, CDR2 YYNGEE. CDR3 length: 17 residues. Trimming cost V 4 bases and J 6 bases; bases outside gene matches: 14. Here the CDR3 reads CASSPPCKDRGVNEQFF. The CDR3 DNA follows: TGTGCCAGCAGCCCGCCATGCAAAGACAGGGGGGTCAATGAGCAGTTCTTC.

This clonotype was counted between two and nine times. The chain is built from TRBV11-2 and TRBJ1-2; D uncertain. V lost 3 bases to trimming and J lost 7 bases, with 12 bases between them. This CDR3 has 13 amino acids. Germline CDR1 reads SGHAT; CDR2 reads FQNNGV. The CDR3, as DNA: TGTGCCAGCAGCTTTGCGAGGAATTCTGGCTACACCTTC. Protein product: CASSFARNSGYTF.

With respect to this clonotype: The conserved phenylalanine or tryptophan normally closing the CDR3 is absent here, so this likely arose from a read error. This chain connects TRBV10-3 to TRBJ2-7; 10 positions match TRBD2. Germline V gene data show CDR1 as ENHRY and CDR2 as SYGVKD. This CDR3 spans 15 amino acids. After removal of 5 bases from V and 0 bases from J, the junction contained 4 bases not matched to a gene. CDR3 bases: TGTGCCATCAGTAGCGGGAGGGCGAGCTCCTACGAGCAGTACTCC. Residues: CAISSGRASSYEQYS.

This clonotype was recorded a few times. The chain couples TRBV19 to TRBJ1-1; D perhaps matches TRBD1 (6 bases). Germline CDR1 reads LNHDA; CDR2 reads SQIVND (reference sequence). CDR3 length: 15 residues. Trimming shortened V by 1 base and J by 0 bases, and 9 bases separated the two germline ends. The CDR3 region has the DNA TGTGCCAGTAGTATAGGGGGGCCAATGAACACTGAAGCTTTCTTT. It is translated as CASSIGGPMNTEAFF.

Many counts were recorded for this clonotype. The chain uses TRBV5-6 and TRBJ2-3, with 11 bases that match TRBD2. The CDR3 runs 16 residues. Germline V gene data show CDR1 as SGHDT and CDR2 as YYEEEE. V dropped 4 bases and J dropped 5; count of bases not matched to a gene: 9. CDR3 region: CASSPVAGGPGDTQYF. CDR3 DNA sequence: TGTGCCAGCAGCCCAGTAGCGGGAGGGCCAGGAGATACGCAGTATTTT. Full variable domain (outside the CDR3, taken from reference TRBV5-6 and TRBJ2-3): DAGVTQSPTHLIKTRGQQVTLRCSPKSGHDTVSWYQQALGQGPQFIFQYYEEEERQRGNFPDRFSGHQFPNYSSELNVNALLLGDSALYLCASSPVAGGPGDTQYFGPGTRLTVL.

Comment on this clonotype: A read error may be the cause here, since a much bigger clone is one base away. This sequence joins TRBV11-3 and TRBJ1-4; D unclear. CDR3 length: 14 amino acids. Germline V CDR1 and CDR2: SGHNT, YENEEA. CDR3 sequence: CAGSLAGISEKLFF. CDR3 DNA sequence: TGTGCCGGCAGCTTAGCTGGGATATCAGAAAAACTGTTTTTT.

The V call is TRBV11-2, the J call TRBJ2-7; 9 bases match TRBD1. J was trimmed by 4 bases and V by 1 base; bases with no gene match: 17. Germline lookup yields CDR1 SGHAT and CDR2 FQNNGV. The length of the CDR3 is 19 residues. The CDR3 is CASSLAYERPDRGGYEQYF. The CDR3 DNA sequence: TGTGCCAGCAGCTTAGCCTATGAGAGACCGGACAGGGGCGGATACGAGCAGTACTTC.

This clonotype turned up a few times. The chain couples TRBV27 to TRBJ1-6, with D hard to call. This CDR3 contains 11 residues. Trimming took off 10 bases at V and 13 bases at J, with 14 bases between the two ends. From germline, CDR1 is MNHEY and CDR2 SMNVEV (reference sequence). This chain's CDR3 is CAIREVRPLHF. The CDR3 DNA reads TGTGCCATACGAGAAGTCAGGCCCCTCCACTTT.

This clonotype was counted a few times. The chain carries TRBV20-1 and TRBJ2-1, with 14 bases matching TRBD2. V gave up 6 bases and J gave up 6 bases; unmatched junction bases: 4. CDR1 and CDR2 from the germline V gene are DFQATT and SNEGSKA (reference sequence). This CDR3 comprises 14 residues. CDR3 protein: CSAKGLAGANEQFF. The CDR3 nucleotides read TGCAGTGCCAAGGGACTAGCGGGAGCCAATGAGCAGTTCTTC.

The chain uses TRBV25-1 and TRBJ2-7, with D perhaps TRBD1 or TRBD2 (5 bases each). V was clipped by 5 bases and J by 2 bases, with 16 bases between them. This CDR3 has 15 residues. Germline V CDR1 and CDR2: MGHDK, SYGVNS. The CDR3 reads CASSPRGVRAYEQYF. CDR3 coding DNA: TGTGCCAGCAGTCCAAGGGGAGTGCGAGCCTACGAGCAGTACTTC.

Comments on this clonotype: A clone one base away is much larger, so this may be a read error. This chain's CDR3 is CASSEAGTGDSGEQFF. The CDR3 region has the DNA TGTGCCAGCAGTGAGGCTGGGACAGGGGACTCGGGTGAGCAGTTCTTC. The rearrangement uses TRBV2 and TRBJ2-1; TRBD1 matches at 10 bases. Germline CDR1 SNHLY, CDR2 FYNNEI. Trimming cost V 3 bases and J 9 bases; bases outside gene matches: 11. The CDR3 sequence is 16 residues long.

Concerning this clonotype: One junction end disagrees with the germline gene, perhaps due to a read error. CDR3 amino acids: CASSLTGLGNQPQHF. The CDR3 nucleotides read TGTGCCAGCAGTTTAACAGGGCTTGGTAATCAGCCCCAGCATTTT. The chain couples TRBV10-3 to TRBJ1-5; D may be TRBD1 (6 bases). The germline V gene has CDR1 ENHRY and CDR2 SYGVKD. This CDR3 comprises 15 residues.